These 4 T cell receptor beta chains were sequenced from one sample in a study of persistence of HIV-infected CD4 T cells. Sequencing used immunoSEQ version 4 in survey mode. The data were produced by immunoSEQ multiplex PCR, yet TCRdb's version contains in-frame clones alone and is incomplete. The data show 25,000 to 40,000 clones, about four fifths seen once. An overlapping HIV-1 Gag peptide pool stimulated these cells at about 0.91 ug/peptide/mL. CD40L/CD69 double-negative CD45RO-high memory CD4+ T cells were collected. These receptors lack a known antigen. The material sequenced was CD4+ T cells sorted from PBMCs after roughly 18-hour stimulation, taken from a patient who received antiretroviral therapy. The receptors shown here come from an adult woman with HIV who was CMV-seropositive.

The chain employs TRBV27 and TRBJ2-3; 9 nucleotides align to TRBD2. V trimming: 3 bases; J trimming: 10 bases; junction bases outside the gene matches: 8. Germline CDR1 and CDR2: MNHEY and SMNVEV (reference sequence). The CDR3 consists of 14 residues. CDR3 bases: TGTGCCAGCAGTTTTAGCGGGGGCCCGGGGGCGCAGTATTTT. Encoded protein: CASSFSGGPGAQYF.

Only a few counts were recorded for this clone. The chain employs TRBV7-9 and TRBJ1-2; 11 bases align to TRBD1. Trimming cost V 3 bases and J 7 bases; bases outside gene matches: 1. The CDR3 consists of 13 residues. Germline V gene lookup returns CDR1 SEHNR and CDR2 FQNEAQ (reference sequence). CDR3 sequence (DNA): TGTGCCAGCAGCTTCGGACAGGGGGCTGGCTACACCTTC. It translates to CASSFGQGAGYTF.

The chain carries TRBV19 and TRBJ1-5; perhaps TRBD1 as D (5 bases). V lost 7 bases and J lost 0, with 16 bases in between. The CDR3 loop spans 16 amino acids. Germline lookup yields CDR1 LNHDA and CDR2 SQIVND (reference sequence). CDR3 in amino acids: CASKGQAGYSNQPQHF. The CDR3 DNA reads as TGTGCCAGTAAGGGGCAGGCAGGCTATAGCAATCAGCCCCAGCATTTT.

V gene TRBV30 combines with J gene TRBJ1-6; 8 bases align to TRBD1. Trimming removed 4 bases from V and 7 bases from J; junction bases left unmatched: 12. The CDR3 loop spans 16 amino acids. Germline V lookup: CDR1 GTSNPN, CDR2 SVGIG (reference sequence). Here the CDR3 reads CAWTPWTGRRNSPLHF. The CDR3 DNA reads as TGTGCCTGGACCCCCTGGACAGGGAGAAGGAATTCACCCCTCCACTTT.